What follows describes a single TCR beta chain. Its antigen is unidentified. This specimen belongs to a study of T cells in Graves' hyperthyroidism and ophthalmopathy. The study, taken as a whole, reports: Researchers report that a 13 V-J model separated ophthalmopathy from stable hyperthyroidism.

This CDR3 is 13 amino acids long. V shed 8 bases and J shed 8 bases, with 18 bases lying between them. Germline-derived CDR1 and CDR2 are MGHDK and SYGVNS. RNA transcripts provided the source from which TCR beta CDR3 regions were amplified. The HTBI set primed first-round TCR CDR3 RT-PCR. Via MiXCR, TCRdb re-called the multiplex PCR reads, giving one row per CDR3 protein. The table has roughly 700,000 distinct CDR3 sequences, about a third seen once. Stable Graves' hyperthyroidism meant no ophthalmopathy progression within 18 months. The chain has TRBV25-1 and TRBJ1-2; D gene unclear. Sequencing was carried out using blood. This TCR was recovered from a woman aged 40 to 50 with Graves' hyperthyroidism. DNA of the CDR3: TGTGCCAGCCTCCGGGGAGGTTCGAGGGGCTACACCTTC. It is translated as CASLRGGSRGYTF.